This T cell receptor (beta chain) stems from a study of T cell changes during pregnancy in multiple sclerosis. Repertoires were generated with immunoSEQ multiplex PCR, while TCRdb's copy carries only in-frame clones and drops some. The table lists fewer than 45,000 clones, 88% of them singletons. This CDR3 region has 18 residues. Germline CDR1 reads SGHDT; CDR2 reads YYEEEE. The V end lost 4 bases, the J end lost 1 base, and 21 bases lay between the germline ends. Sequencing used CD8+ T cells from peripheral blood mononuclear cells, obtained in the third trimester of pregnancy. The clonotype originates from a female donor with multiple sclerosis, enrolled in a pregnancy study. V gene TRBV5-6 combines with J gene TRBJ2-4; D possibly corresponds to TRBD2 (5 bases). CDR3 coding DNA: TGTGCCAGCAGCCCCTGGGTGGGTCAAAGGAGGGCCAAAAACATTCAGTACTTC. This codes for CASSPWVGQRRAKNIQYF. Complete variable domain (other parts from reference TRBV5-6 and TRBJ2-4): DAGVTQSPTHLIKTRGQQVTLRCSPKSGHDTVSWYQQALGQGPQFIFQYYEEEERQRGNFPDRFSGHQFPNYSSELNVNALLLGDSALYLCASSPWVGQRRAKNIQYFGAGTRLSVL.